The 3 T cell receptor beta chains below were found in one sample sequenced in a study of T cell repertoires in cytomegalovirus infection. One entry per CDR3 protein results from TCRdb running MiXCR on the reads. The sample consists of some 220,000 distinct CDR3 sequences, 9% to 15% of them appearing once. The sequenced sample was PBMCs. Receptor source: a human donor in good health (CMV status not recorded). Some clones in this sample may be carry-over from other donors' samples.

At least ten counts were recorded for this clonotype. The chain combines TRBV7-6 with TRBJ2-1; the match to TRBD2 covers 9 bases. Germline CDR1 reads SGHVS; CDR2 reads FNYEAQ. After removal of 5 bases from V and 5 bases from J, the junction contained 4 bases not matched to a gene. The CDR3 contains 14 residues. The CDR3 nucleotides are TGTGCCAGCAGCACCGGGACTAGCAACAATGAGCAGTTCTTC. It is translated as CASSTGTSNNEQFF. Filled out from reference TRBV7-6 and TRBJ2-1, the complete variable domain reads GAGVSQSPRYKVTKRGQDVALRCDPISGHVSLYWYRQALGQGPEFLTYFNYEAQQDKSGLPNDRFSAERPEGSISTLTIQRTEQRDSAMYRCASSTGTSNNEQFFGPGTRLTVL.

This chain uses TRBV7-2 with TRBJ2-2; 14 nucleotides align to TRBD2. V was pared by 4 bases and J by 6 bases, with 1 base of the junction left unmatched. The V gene's germline CDR1 is SGHTA and CDR2 FQGNSA. The length of the CDR3 is 15 residues. Written as DNA, the CDR3 is TGTGCCAGCAGCTCGGGACTAGCGGGAGCCGGGGAGCTGTTTTTT. It encodes CASSSGLAGAGELFF.

This clonotype was seen many times. The CDR3 spells CASSTGDSSYGYTF. CDR3 nucleotides: TGTGCCAGCAGCACCGGGGACAGCTCCTATGGCTACACCTTC. V gene TRBV7-2 combines with J gene TRBJ1-2; 7 bases fit TRBD1. The CDR3 is made up of 14 amino acids. Germline CDR1 reads SGHTA; CDR2 reads FQGNSA. V gave up 5 bases and J gave up 4 bases; unmatched junction bases: 7.